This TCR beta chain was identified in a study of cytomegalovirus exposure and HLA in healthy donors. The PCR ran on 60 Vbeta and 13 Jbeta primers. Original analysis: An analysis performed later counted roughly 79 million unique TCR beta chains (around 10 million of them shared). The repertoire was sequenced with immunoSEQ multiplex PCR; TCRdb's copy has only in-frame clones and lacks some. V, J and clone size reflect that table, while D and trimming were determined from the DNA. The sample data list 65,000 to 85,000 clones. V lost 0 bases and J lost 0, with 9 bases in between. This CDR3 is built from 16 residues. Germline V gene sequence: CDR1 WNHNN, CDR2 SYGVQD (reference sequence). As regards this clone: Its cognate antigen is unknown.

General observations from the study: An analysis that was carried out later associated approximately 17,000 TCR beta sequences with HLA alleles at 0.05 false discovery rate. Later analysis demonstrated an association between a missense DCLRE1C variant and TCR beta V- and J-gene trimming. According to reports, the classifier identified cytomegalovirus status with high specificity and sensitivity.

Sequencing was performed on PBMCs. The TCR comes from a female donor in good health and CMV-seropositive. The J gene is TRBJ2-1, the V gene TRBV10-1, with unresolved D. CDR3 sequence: CASSESSGFSYNEQFF. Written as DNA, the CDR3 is TGCGCCAGCAGTGAGTCGTCCGGGTTCTCCTACAATGAGCAGTTCTTC.